This is a list of T cell receptor beta chains from one sample in a study of blood T cell repertoires in COVID-19. The data were produced by immunoSEQ multiplex PCR, yet TCRdb's version contains in-frame clones alone and is incomplete. This sample yields 250,000 to 300,000 clones, of which 88% are seen a single time; about 1% belongs to the top ten. Input material: PBMCs or T cells enriched from blood (not recorded which). The receptors come from a woman in her twenties or thirties who had recovered from COVID-19. The CDR3 runs from the conserved cysteine through the conserved F or W. The D gene is left open where the match is weak. Size is stated for part of the rows, as once, few or many counts, or as a class when the clone is expanded.

v_gene	abundance	j_gene	d_gene	CDR3nt	CDR3aa
TRBV28	NA	TRBJ1-4	NA	TGTGCCAGCAGTTTACCCGGTACGACTAATGAAAAACTGTTTTTT	CASSLPGTTNEKLFF
TRBV27	many	TRBJ1-4	NA	TGTGCCAGCAGTTTCGGACAGTCTAATGAAAAACTGTTTTTT	CASSFGQSNEKLFF
TRBV27	NA	TRBJ2-1	TRBD2	TGTGCCAGCAGACCGCGGGGGGGGGCCCGTAATTTATACAATGAGCAGTTCTTC	CASRPRGGARNLYNEQFF
TRBV6-4	NA	TRBJ2-1	NA	TGTGCCAGCAGTGACTCGATCGGGTCCTACAATGAGCAGTTCTTC	CASSDSIGSYNEQFF
TRBV2	NA	TRBJ2-5	NA	TGTGCCAGCAACAGGCCGAAAGAGACCCAGTACTTC	CASNRPKETQYF
TRBV6-2/TRBV6-3	few	TRBJ1-6	TRBD1	TGTGCCAGCAGTGAGACAGGGTTCGGGTCACCCCTCCACTTT	CASSETGFGSPLHF
TRBV21-1	NA	TRBJ2-2	NA	TGTGCCAACCCGACTAGCGGGACCGCGAACACCGGGGAGCTGTTTTTT	CANPTSGTANTGELFF
TRBV15	NA	TRBJ2-7	TRBD1	TGTGCCACCAGCGGCGGCCAGGGGGCCTACGAGCAGTACTTC	CATSGGQGAYEQYF
TRBV2	once	TRBJ1-4	NA	TGTGCCACCACCGCGAGAAGCCATGAAAAACTGTTTTTT	CATTARSHEKLFF
TRBV2	few	TRBJ2-3	TRBD1	TGTGCCAGCAGTCCCCGGACAGGGGGCACAGATACGCAGTATTTT	CASSPRTGGTDTQYF
TRBV4-1	NA	TRBJ2-3	NA	TGCGCCAGCACCCGGGAGAGGGGCACAGATACGCAGTATTTT	CASTRERGTDTQYF
TRBV4-3	NA	TRBJ2-7	NA	TGCGCCAGCAGCCAAGCCGACAGGTTAGCCTACGAGCAGTACTTC	CASSQADRLAYEQYF
TRBV9	NA	TRBJ2-3	NA	TGTGCCAGCAGCGTAAGGGAGGCAGATACGCAGTATTTT	CASSVREADTQYF
TRBV6-5	NA	TRBJ1-2	NA	TGTGCCAGCAGTTACTCGGGGGGTGGCTACACCTTC	CASSYSGGGYTF
TRBV18	NA	TRBJ1-1	NA	TGTGCCAGCTCACCCTTGACAGGGAACACTGAAGCTTTCTTT	CASSPLTGNTEAFF